This is a list of T cell receptor beta chains from one sample in a study of radiotherapy plus CTLA-4 blockade in lung cancer. Method: immunoSEQ multiplex PCR; TCRdb's copy keeps in-frame clones and lacks some. The sample lists nearly 95,000 clones; roughly 80% were seen once. The source material was peripheral blood, sampled from a patient treated with radiotherapy plus ipilimumab. These receptors were collected from a human donor with non-small cell lung cancer that progressed on radiotherapy plus ipilimumab. CDR3s include the opening cysteine and the closing phenylalanine or tryptophan. A D gene is named only where the DNA matches it firmly.

v_gene | d_gene | CDR3aa
TRBV28 | TRBD1 | CASSKSGTGYHEQYF
TRBV30 | - | CAWSSGAEKLFF
TRBV9 | TRBD2 | CASSVSGGSTDTQYF
TRBV5-1 | - | CASSDLRGRTGEAFF
TRBV7-9 | - | CASSARDTETQYF
TRBV7-2 | TRBD1 | CASSSGQGRAYGYTF
TRBV21-1 | - | CASSRASDTQYF
TRBV2 | - | CASRVGRETQYF
TRBV6-6 | - | CASREGVETQYF
TRBV11-1 | - | CASSIITGRNTEAFF
TRBV28 | - | CASSLSPTRDTDTQYF
TRBV28 | TRBD1 | CASSLLQGGGYTF
TRBV6-6 | - | CASSYTSSFGGETQYF
TRBV30 | - | CAWSVGGNTIYF
TRBV28 | - | CASSPSDRLPRETQYF
TRBV7-2 | - | CASSLRVSGSTDTQYF
TRBV28 | - | CASSLPSSGNTIYF
TRBV9 | TRBD2 | CASSPLAGGPYNEQFF
TRBV5-6 | TRBD1 | CASSQTGMTDTQYF
TRBV6-5 | - | CASRRQGGDTQYF
TRBV9 | - | CASSPGGTDYEQYF
TRBV7-3 | TRBD2 | CASSPPGGGADTQYF
TRBV10-3 | TRBD1 | CATLPRGTGIKPYGYTF
TRBV4-1 | - | CASSHGYTGELFF
TRBV4-1 | - | CASSQAIGTRNQPQHF
TRBV5-1 | - | CASSLTGKSNQPQHF
TRBV19 | - | CAGPGARIYGYTF
TRBV5-1 | TRBD1 | CASSLVGQGTDEQYF
TRBV6-6 | - | CASSYTGDYGYTF
TRBV19 | - | CASSKQGRVSYEQYF
TRBV5-4 | TRBD1 | CASSFRKGGAILETQYF
TRBV19 | TRBD1 | CASSPHRGLTEAFF
TRBV12-5 | TRBD2 | CASGLSVTSDSSTDTQYF
TRBV5-1 | - | CASRLASSSYEQYF
TRBV20-1 | - | CSASSLEQFF
TRBV4-2 | - | CASSQDPAGAKNIQYF
TRBV5-1 | TRBD1 | CASSTGQGADEKLFF
TRBV29-1 | - | CSVLAIQETQYF
TRBV6-5 | TRBD2 | CASRGDYVYGELFF
TRBV9 | - | CASSSPGGLAENIQYF
TRBV30 | - | CALGLWYEQFF
TRBV19 | - | CASSIGAVGNEQFF
TRBV10-1 | - | CASSRQGGTGELFF
TRBV7-2 | TRBD2 | CASSLDWLAGVPTQYF
TRBV6-1 | - | CASSVTISGNTIYF
TRBV13 | TRBD2 | CASSLSSGTYNEQFF
TRBV5-1 | TRBD2 | CASSLEPGGHNEQFF
TRBV7-8 | TRBD2 | CASSLLTGGNEQFF
TRBV30 | - | CAWETGYGANVLTF
TRBV27 | TRBD2 | CASSLGLAGGDNEQFF
TRBV7-2 | - | CASSLALRVSRNTIYF
TRBV4-1 | - | CASSQEGTRGKETQYF
TRBV5-4 | - | CASSAGLRGALSKNIQYF